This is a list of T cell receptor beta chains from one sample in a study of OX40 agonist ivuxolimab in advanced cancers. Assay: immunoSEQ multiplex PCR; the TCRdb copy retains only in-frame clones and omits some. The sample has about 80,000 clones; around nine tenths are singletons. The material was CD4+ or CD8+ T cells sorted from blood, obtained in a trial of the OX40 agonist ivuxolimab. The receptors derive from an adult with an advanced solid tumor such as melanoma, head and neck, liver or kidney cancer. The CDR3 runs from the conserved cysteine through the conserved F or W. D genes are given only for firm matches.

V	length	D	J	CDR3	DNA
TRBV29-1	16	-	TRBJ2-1	CSVEFLAGSSYNEQFF	TGCAGCGTTGAATTTTTGGCGGGAAGTTCCTACAATGAGCAGTTCTTC
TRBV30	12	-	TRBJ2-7	CAWSSGGYEQYF	TGTGCCTGGAGTTCCGGGGGATACGAGCAGTACTTC
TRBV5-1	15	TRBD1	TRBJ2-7	CASSLARDSPYEQYF	TGCGCCAGCAGCTTGGCCCGGGACAGTCCCTACGAGCAGTACTTC
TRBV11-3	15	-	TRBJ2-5	CASSLGRGNQETQYF	TGTGCCAGCAGCTTAGGGCGGGGAAACCAAGAGACCCAGTACTTC
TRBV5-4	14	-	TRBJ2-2	CASSLDLNTGELFF	TGTGCCAGCAGCTTGGACCTGAACACCGGGGAGCTGTTTTTT
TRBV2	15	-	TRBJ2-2	CASRRDGLNTGELFF	TGTGCCAGCAGGAGGGACGGATTGAACACCGGGGAGCTGTTTTTT
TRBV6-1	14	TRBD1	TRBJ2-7	CAASPGTGGYEQYF	TGTGCCGCCAGCCCCGGGACAGGGGGATACGAGCAGTACTTC
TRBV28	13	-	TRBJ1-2	CASVDGAGHGYTF	TGTGCCAGCGTGGACGGGGCAGGGCATGGCTACACCTTC
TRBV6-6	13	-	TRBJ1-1	CASSNAGATEAFF	TGTGCCAGCAGCAACGCAGGGGCCACTGAAGCTTTCTTT
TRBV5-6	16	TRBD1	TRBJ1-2	CASSRTGSGDGYGYTF	TGTGCCAGCAGCCGGACAGGGTCGGGGGACGGCTATGGCTACACCTTC
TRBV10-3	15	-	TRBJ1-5	CATTQGLQSNQPQHF	TGTGCCACCACCCAGGGGCTCCAAAGCAATCAGCCCCAGCATTTT
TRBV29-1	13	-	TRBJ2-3	CSVVRGNTDTQYF	TGCAGCGTCGTCAGGGGAAACACAGATACGCAGTATTTT
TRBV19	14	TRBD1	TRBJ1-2	CASSRDGTGNGYTF	TGTGCCAGTAGTAGGGATGGGACAGGGAATGGCTACACCTTC
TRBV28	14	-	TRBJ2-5	CASSYSAGQETQYF	TGTGCCAGCAGCTACTCGGCAGGACAAGAGACCCAGTACTTC
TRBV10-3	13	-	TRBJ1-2	CAADSRGNYGYTF	TGTGCCGCAGACTCGCGAGGAAACTATGGCTACACCTTC